A single sample is the source of the 14 T cell receptor beta chains below, sequenced in a study of T cells expressing NK-cell markers. TCRdb reprocessed the 5' RACE reads; each CDR3 protein has one entry and no DNA is given. The sample spans 550,000 to 600,000 distinct CDR3 sequences; the ten largest clones claim approximately 3.6%. Sequencing was carried out using blood T cells: a sorted CD56 or NKG2C T cell subset, CD4+ or CD8+ T cells, or bulk PBMC T cells (not recorded which). The receptors shown here come from a young man in good health.

The chain couples TRBV7-6 to TRBJ2-5; the D call of TRBD2 rests on TCRdb alone, since no DNA is present to check it. Germline CDR1 SGHVS, CDR2 FNYEAQ. The CDR3 extends over 12 amino acids. The CDR3 sequence is CASSSGFKTQYF.

The chain has TRBV7-6 and TRBJ2-5; no DNA is available, so the TRBD1 call from TCRdb remains unchecked. Germline CDR1 reads SGHVS; CDR2 reads FNYEAQ. The CDR3 spans 15 residues. The CDR3 is CASSFGAGRQETQYF.

This chain connects TRBV20-1 to TRBJ2-1; TCRdb designates TRBD2, a call that cannot be tested without DNA. The CDR3 contains 15 residues. CDR1 and CDR2 (germline): DFQATT, SNEGSKA (reference sequence). CDR3 residues: CSARGPGTSGRGQFF.

The CDR3 sequence is CSAGTGAFYEQYF. The rearrangement joins TRBV29-1 to TRBJ2-7; TCRdb calls TRBD1, which cannot be checked without DNA. The CDR3 loop spans 13 amino acids. Looked up from germline, CDR1 is SQVTM and CDR2 is ANQGSEA.

The V and J genes are TRBV7-3 and TRBJ2-3; TCRdb picks TRBD2, but there is no DNA to check that call. The CDR3 sequence is 17 residues long. The germline V gene has CDR1 SGHTA and CDR2 FQGTGA. This CDR3 reads CASLGVLAGVSTDTQYF. Variable domain in full (rest from reference TRBV7-3 and TRBJ2-3): GAGVSQTPSNKVTEKGKYVELRCDPISGHTALYWYRQSLGQGPEFLIYFQGTGAADDSGLPNDRFFAVRPEGSVSTLKIQRTERGDSAVYLCASLGVLAGVSTDTQYFGPGTRLTVL.

V and J are TRBV7-2 and TRBJ2-1; checking the TCRdb D call of TRBD1 is not possible without DNA. Looked up from germline, CDR1 is SGHTA and CDR2 is FQGNSA. This CDR3 region has 13 residues. The CDR3 spells CASSLQQGYEQFF.

CDR3 amino acids: CASREWQGRGKETQYF. The chain is built from TRBV6-1 and TRBJ2-5; TCRdb indicates TRBD2, and absent DNA this call remains unverified. The germline V gene encodes CDR1 MNHNS and CDR2 SASEGT. The CDR3 spans 16 residues.

The chain is built from TRBV10-3 and TRBJ2-1; the D gene TCRdb calls, TRBD2, cannot be checked with no DNA. The CDR3 consists of 14 residues. CDR1 is ENHRY and CDR2 is SYGVKD in the germline V gene. The CDR3 sequence is CAISLRDDHNEQFF.

The chain couples TRBV27 to TRBJ2-3; TCRdb names TRBD2, which stays unverified in the absence of DNA. CDR3 size: 14 residues. CDR1 MNHEY and CDR2 SMNVEV come from the germline V gene (reference sequence). The CDR3 reads CASSGLAGPDTQYF.

This CDR3 is CASSEGGRLNEQFF. The chain combines TRBV11-2 with TRBJ2-1; the D call of TRBD1 rests on TCRdb alone, since no DNA is present to check it. The germline V gene has CDR1 SGHAT and CDR2 FQNNGV. This CDR3 contains 14 residues.

The CDR3 here is CASSYEWRYTEAFF. The gene calls are TRBV6-5 and TRBJ1-1. Germline V gives CDR1 MNHEY, CDR2 SVGAGI. This CDR3 contains 14 residues.

V and J are TRBV7-2 and TRBJ2-5; absent DNA, TCRdb's TRBD2 call cannot be checked. Germline assignment: CDR1 SGHTA and CDR2 FQGNSA. The CDR3 totals 14 residues. The CDR3 spells CASSTGLAGVAQYF.

The V and J genes are TRBV21-1 and TRBJ2-1; TCRdb outputs TRBD2, but without DNA this stays unchecked. TRBV21-1 is an annotated pseudogene. The CDR3 consists of 18 residues. The CDR3 is CASSKKLAGGHPYNEQFF.

The chain couples TRBV2 to TRBJ2-1; with no DNA, the TCRdb D assignment of TRBD2 cannot be verified. The CDR3 runs 15 residues. CDR1 SNHLY and CDR2 FYNNEI come from the germline V gene. CDR3 residues: CASRFGTSFNNEQFF. The whole variable domain, remainder taken from reference TRBV2 and TRBJ2-1, is EPEVTQTPSHQVTQMGQEVILRCVPISNHLYFYWYRQILGQKVEFLVSFYNNEISEKSEIFDDQFSVERPDGSNFTLKIRSTKLEDSAMYFCASRFGTSFNNEQFFGPGTRLTVL.